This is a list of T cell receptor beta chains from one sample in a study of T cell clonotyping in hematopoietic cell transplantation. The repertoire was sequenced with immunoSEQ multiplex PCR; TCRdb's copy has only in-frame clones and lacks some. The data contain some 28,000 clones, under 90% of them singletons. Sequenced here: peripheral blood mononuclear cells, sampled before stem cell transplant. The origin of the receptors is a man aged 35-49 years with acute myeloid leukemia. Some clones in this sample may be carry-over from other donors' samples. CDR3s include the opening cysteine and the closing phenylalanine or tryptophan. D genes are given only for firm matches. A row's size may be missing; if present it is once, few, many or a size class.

CDR3nt: TGTGCCACCAGCAGAGATCTAGGTCCAGCAAGAGCCCAGCATTTT
CDR3aa: CATSRDLGPARAQHF
j_gene: TRBJ1-5
d_gene: NA
abundance: NA
v_gene: TRBV15
len: 15

CDR3nt: TGTACGAGTGGCGGTATGAACACTGAAGCTTTCTTT
CDR3aa: CTSGGMNTEAFF
j_gene: TRBJ1-1
d_gene: NA
abundance: NA
v_gene: TRBV6-5
len: 12

CDR3nt: TGTGCCAGCAGTGCACCCTGGGGGCTCGTCTATGGCTACACCTTC
CDR3aa: CASSAPWGLVYGYTF
j_gene: TRBJ1-2
d_gene: NA
abundance: NA
v_gene: TRBV28
len: 15

CDR3nt: TGTGCCAGCAGCTCGCACTCAGGGCAGGGAGACTATGGCTACACCTTC
CDR3aa: CASSSHSGQGDYGYTF
j_gene: TRBJ1-2
d_gene: NA
abundance: NA
v_gene: TRBV7-2
len: 16

CDR3nt: TGCAGCGTTGTGGTCACAGACCACTATGGCTACACCTTC
CDR3aa: CSVVVTDHYGYTF
j_gene: TRBJ1-2
d_gene: NA
abundance: NA
v_gene: TRBV29-1
len: 13

CDR3nt: TGTGCCAGCAGCTCGACAGGGTCGAACACTGAAGCTTTCTTT
CDR3aa: CASSSTGSNTEAFF
j_gene: TRBJ1-1
d_gene: TRBD1
abundance: NA
v_gene: TRBV11-3
len: 14

CDR3nt: TGTGCCAGCACATCTCGGTTGGACTACGAGCAGTACTTC
CDR3aa: CASTSRLDYEQYF
j_gene: TRBJ2-7
d_gene: NA
abundance: NA
v_gene: TRBV6-5
len: 13

CDR3nt: TGTGCCAGCAGGGCAGTGGGAGCCTACAATGAGCAGTTCTTC
CDR3aa: CASRAVGAYNEQFF
j_gene: TRBJ2-1
d_gene: NA
abundance: NA
v_gene: TRBV6-1
len: 14

CDR3nt: TGTGCCTGCAACAGGGTGAACACTGAAGCTTTCTTT
CDR3aa: CACNRVNTEAFF
j_gene: TRBJ1-1
d_gene: NA
abundance: NA
v_gene: TRBV30
len: 12

CDR3nt: TGTGCCAGCAGCTACGCGGACAGCTACGAGCAGTACTTC
CDR3aa: CASSYADSYEQYF
j_gene: TRBJ2-7
d_gene: NA
abundance: NA
v_gene: TRBV7-9
len: 13

CDR3nt: TGTGCCTGGAGTGTACTGGGTTTAACAGATACGCAGTATTTT
CDR3aa: CAWSVLGLTDTQYF
j_gene: TRBJ2-3
d_gene: NA
abundance: NA
v_gene: TRBV30
len: 14

CDR3nt: TGTGCCAGCATAAAATCGAGGGGTGTTGGAAACACCATATATTTT
CDR3aa: CASIKSRGVGNTIYF
j_gene: TRBJ1-3
d_gene: NA
abundance: NA
v_gene: TRBV11-2
len: 15

CDR3nt: TGTGCCAGTAGTATCGCGGCCGCAGGGAATCCTAGCACAGATACGCAGTATTTT
CDR3aa: CASSIAAAGNPSTDTQYF
j_gene: TRBJ2-3
d_gene: NA
abundance: once
v_gene: TRBV19
len: 18

CDR3nt: TGTGCCAGCAGCTTAACTCCCAGCTCTGGAAACACCATATATTTT
CDR3aa: CASSLTPSSGNTIYF
j_gene: TRBJ1-3
d_gene: NA
abundance: NA
v_gene: TRBV11-2
len: 15

CDR3nt: TGTGCCAGCGGAATAGGGGTGCTTAATACGCAGTATTTT
CDR3aa: CASGIGVLNTQYF
j_gene: TRBJ2-3
d_gene: NA
abundance: NA
v_gene: TRBV27
len: 13

CDR3nt: TGTGCCAGCAGTTACTCGATCAGGAGGCTCCTTCACGAAGCTTTCTTT
CDR3aa: CASSYSIRRLLHEAFF
j_gene: TRBJ1-1
d_gene: NA
abundance: NA
v_gene: TRBV6-5
len: 16

CDR3nt: TGTGCCAGCACCCCTCCCCTGGGGACAGGCTATCAGCCCCAGCATTTT
CDR3aa: CASTPPLGTGYQPQHF
j_gene: TRBJ1-5
d_gene: TRBD1
abundance: once
v_gene: TRBV28
len: 16

CDR3nt: TGCGCCAGCAGTAAAACTGGGACAGGTCAGAGCAATCAGCCCCAGCATTTT
CDR3aa: CASSKTGTGQSNQPQHF
j_gene: TRBJ1-5
d_gene: TRBD1
abundance: NA
v_gene: TRBV10-2
len: 17

CDR3nt: TGTGCCAGCCGACCGGTGAGAGCGGGGGCCCGCACAGATACGCAGTATTTT
CDR3aa: CASRPVRAGARTDTQYF
j_gene: TRBJ2-3
d_gene: TRBD2
abundance: NA
v_gene: TRBV11-2
len: 17

CDR3nt: TGTGCCTGGAGTGTATTCTGGGGGAGAGAACTCTCTGGGGCCAACGTCCTGACTTTC
CDR3aa: CAWSVFWGRELSGANVLTF
j_gene: TRBJ2-6
d_gene: NA
abundance: few
v_gene: TRBV30
len: 19

CDR3nt: TGCGCCAGCAGAACAGTGGGATACCAAGAGACCCAGTACTTC
CDR3aa: CASRTVGYQETQYF
j_gene: TRBJ2-5
d_gene: NA
abundance: NA
v_gene: TRBV5-1
len: 14

CDR3nt: TGCGCCAGCAGCCAACCGGACAGGGTGGGAGAGACCCAGTACTTC
CDR3aa: CASSQPDRVGETQYF
j_gene: TRBJ2-5
d_gene: TRBD1
abundance: NA
v_gene: TRBV4-1
len: 15

CDR3nt: TGTGCCAGCAGCGACGGGACAGGGGGCGCCGGCGGGGAGCTGTTTTTT
CDR3aa: CASSDGTGGAGGELFF
j_gene: TRBJ2-2
d_gene: TRBD1
abundance: NA
v_gene: TRBV9
len: 16

CDR3nt: TGTGCCAGCAGTGAAAAAGGGGGGGTCGGCAATCAGCCCCAGCATTTT
CDR3aa: CASSEKGGVGNQPQHF
j_gene: TRBJ1-5
d_gene: NA
abundance: NA
v_gene: TRBV6-1
len: 16

CDR3nt: TGTGCCAGTAGCCCGGGGGCCTATGGCTACACCTTC
CDR3aa: CASSPGAYGYTF
j_gene: TRBJ1-2
d_gene: NA
abundance: few
v_gene: TRBV19
len: 12

CDR3nt: TGTGCCAGCAGCCGCCTGAGCACTAGCGGGGGGGCAGCAGATACGCAGTATTTT
CDR3aa: CASSRLSTSGGAADTQYF
j_gene: TRBJ2-3
d_gene: TRBD2
abundance: NA
v_gene: TRBV7-9
len: 18

CDR3nt: TGCGCCAGCAGCCAAGATCGGGGAGTCAACACTGAAGCTTTCTTT
CDR3aa: CASSQDRGVNTEAFF
j_gene: TRBJ1-1
d_gene: NA
abundance: few
v_gene: TRBV4-1
len: 15

CDR3nt: TGTGCCAGTAAGAGCAGGGAGAACACTGAAGCTTTCTTT
CDR3aa: CASKSRENTEAFF
j_gene: TRBJ1-1
d_gene: NA
abundance: NA
v_gene: TRBV19
len: 13

CDR3nt: TGCAGCGTTGGCTTGGGACCTTATGGACAGCGTTTTGAAGCTTTCTTT
CDR3aa: CSVGLGPYGQRFEAFF
j_gene: TRBJ1-1
d_gene: NA
abundance: NA
v_gene: TRBV29-1
len: 16

CDR3nt: TGTGCCATCAGAAACCCGGGACCCCATTCGGAGCAGTACTTC
CDR3aa: CAIRNPGPHSEQYF
j_gene: TRBJ2-7
d_gene: NA
abundance: few
v_gene: TRBV28
len: 14

CDR3nt: TGTGCCAGCAGTGAACGGAGACAGGGGCGTCAATACCGGAACACTGAAGCTTTCTTT
CDR3aa: CASSERRQGRQYRNTEAFF
j_gene: TRBJ1-1
d_gene: TRBD1
abundance: NA
v_gene: TRBV6-1
len: 19

CDR3nt: TGTGCCAGCAGTTTGGTCAGAGAAGAGACCCAGTACTTC
CDR3aa: CASSLVREETQYF
j_gene: TRBJ2-5
d_gene: NA
abundance: NA
v_gene: TRBV28
len: 13

CDR3nt: TGTGCCAGCAGTTTAACCAGCTCCTACAATGAGCAGTTCTTC
CDR3aa: CASSLTSSYNEQFF
j_gene: TRBJ2-1
d_gene: NA
abundance: NA
v_gene: TRBV27
len: 14

CDR3nt: TGTGCCAGCAGCTACCGGGACTGGGAACACGAGCAGTTCTTC
CDR3aa: CASSYRDWEHEQFF
j_gene: TRBJ2-1
d_gene: NA
abundance: few
v_gene: TRBV11-3
len: 14

CDR3nt: TGTGCCTGGAAAGGCCCCGGGTTCTACGAGCAGTACTTC
CDR3aa: CAWKGPGFYEQYF
j_gene: TRBJ2-7
d_gene: NA
abundance: NA
v_gene: TRBV30
len: 13

CDR3nt: TGTGCCAGCAGTTACACCGGGGAAACTTACGAGCAGTACTTC
CDR3aa: CASSYTGETYEQYF
j_gene: TRBJ2-7
d_gene: NA
abundance: NA
v_gene: TRBV6-6
len: 14

CDR3nt: TGTGCCAGCCGTCGGGGAGGGGTCAACACTGAAGCTTTCTTT
CDR3aa: CASRRGGVNTEAFF
j_gene: TRBJ1-1
d_gene: NA
abundance: NA
v_gene: TRBV6-5
len: 14

CDR3nt: TGTGCCAGCAGCTTTTCGGTGAACACTGAAGCTTTCTTT
CDR3aa: CASSFSVNTEAFF
j_gene: TRBJ1-1
d_gene: NA
abundance: NA
v_gene: TRBV7-2
len: 13

CDR3nt: TGTGCCAGCAGCGTAGATTCGAGCACAGATACGCAGTATTTT
CDR3aa: CASSVDSSTDTQYF
j_gene: TRBJ2-3
d_gene: NA
abundance: few
v_gene: TRBV9
len: 14

CDR3nt: TGTGCCAGCAGCTTAGCAGGGGTTCCCACAGATACGCAGTATTTT
CDR3aa: CASSLAGVPTDTQYF
j_gene: TRBJ2-3
d_gene: NA
abundance: NA
v_gene: TRBV7-9
len: 15

CDR3nt: TGTGCCAGCCTAGGCAGCCTCCTCGACAAGTGCTTCTTC
CDR3aa: CASLGSLLDKCFF
j_gene: TRBJ2-1
d_gene: NA
abundance: NA
v_gene: TRBV6-1
len: 13

CDR3nt: TGTGCCAGCAGCTCGGACACACATACGCAGTATTTT
CDR3aa: CASSSDTHTQYF
j_gene: TRBJ2-3
d_gene: NA
abundance: NA
v_gene: TRBV5-4
len: 12

CDR3nt: TGTGCCAGCAGTTCGGGACAGAACACCGGGGAGCTGTTTTTT
CDR3aa: CASSSGQNTGELFF
j_gene: TRBJ2-2
d_gene: NA
abundance: NA
v_gene: TRBV28
len: 14

CDR3nt: TGCAGCGTTACCGACGAAGGGCCGGAGCAGTTCTTC
CDR3aa: CSVTDEGPEQFF
j_gene: TRBJ2-1
d_gene: NA
abundance: NA
v_gene: TRBV29-1
len: 12

CDR3nt: TGTGCCAGCTCCCCAGGGGGCCTCTTTACAGATACGCAGTATTTT
CDR3aa: CASSPGGLFTDTQYF
j_gene: TRBJ2-3
d_gene: TRBD1
abundance: few
v_gene: TRBV18
len: 15

CDR3nt: TGTGCCAGCAGTTTAGGGGGATCCCTAGCCTTAGCCAAAAACATTCAGTACTTC
CDR3aa: CASSLGGSLALAKNIQYF
j_gene: TRBJ2-4
d_gene: NA
abundance: NA
v_gene: TRBV28
len: 18

CDR3nt: TGTGCCAGCAGCTTAGTAACAGGGGTTTGGGAGCAGTACTTC
CDR3aa: CASSLVTGVWEQYF
j_gene: TRBJ2-7
d_gene: TRBD1
abundance: NA
v_gene: TRBV7-2
len: 14

CDR3nt: TGTGCCAGCAGTTTTCGAGGTTGGATTGAGACCCAGTACTTC
CDR3aa: CASSFRGWIETQYF
j_gene: TRBJ2-5
d_gene: NA
abundance: NA
v_gene: TRBV28
len: 14